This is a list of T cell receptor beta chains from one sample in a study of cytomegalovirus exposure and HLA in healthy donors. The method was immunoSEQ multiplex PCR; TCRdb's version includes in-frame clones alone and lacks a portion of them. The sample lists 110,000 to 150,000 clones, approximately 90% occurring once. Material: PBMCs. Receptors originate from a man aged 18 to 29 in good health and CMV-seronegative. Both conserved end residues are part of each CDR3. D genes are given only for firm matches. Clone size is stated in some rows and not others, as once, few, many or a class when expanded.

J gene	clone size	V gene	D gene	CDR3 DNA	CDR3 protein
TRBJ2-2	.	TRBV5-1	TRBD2	TGCGCCAGCAGCCTGGGACTAGCGGGAGGTACCACCGGGGAGCTGTTTTTT	CASSLGLAGGTTGELFF
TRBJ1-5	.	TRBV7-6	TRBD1	TGTGCCAGCAGTACCGGGACAGGGGGAAATCAGCCCCAGCATTTT	CASSTGTGGNQPQHF
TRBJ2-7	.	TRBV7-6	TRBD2	TGTGCCAGCAGCTTAGCGCAAGGTAGCGGGGGCCACTACGAGCAGTACTTC	CASSLAQGSGGHYEQYF
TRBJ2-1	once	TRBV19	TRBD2	TGTGCCAGTACCCCCGGGACTAGCGGAGATGAGCAGTTCTTC	CASTPGTSGDEQFF
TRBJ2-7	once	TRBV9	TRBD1	TGTGCCAGCAGCCCGGGGCAGGGGGCTTACGAGCAGTACTTC	CASSPGQGAYEQYF
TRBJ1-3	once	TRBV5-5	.	TGTGCCAGCAGCTTAAAACAGGGAGGAAACACCATATATTTT	CASSLKQGGNTIYF
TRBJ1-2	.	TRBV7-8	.	TGTGCCAGCAGCTTAGCGGACACGGTCTATGGCTACACCTTC	CASSLADTVYGYTF
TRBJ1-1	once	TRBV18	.	TGTGCCAGCTCGGCAGGGAGGGACACTGAAGCTTTCTTT	CASSAGRDTEAFF
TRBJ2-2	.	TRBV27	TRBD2	TGTGCCAGCAGTTTTTCTCTCGGACTAGCGGTATCTGCCGGGGAGCTGTTTTTT	CASSFSLGLAVSAGELFF
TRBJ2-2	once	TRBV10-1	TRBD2	TGCGCCAGCAGTGAGTCGCCGCTAGCGGGAGGTGTCGGGGAGCTGTTTTTT	CASSESPLAGGVGELFF
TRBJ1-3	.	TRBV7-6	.	TGTGCCAGCAGCCAACGGTTCGCCTCTGGAAACACCATATATTTT	CASSQRFASGNTIYF
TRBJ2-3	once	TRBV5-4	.	TGTGCCAGCAGCTGGGTCAGGCGAGATACGCAGTATTTT	CASSWVRRDTQYF